This entry lists 8 T cell receptor beta chains sequenced from one sample in a study of T cells in Graves' hyperthyroidism and ophthalmopathy. It was RNA transcripts that yielded the amplified TCR beta CDR3 regions. In the first-round RT-PCR of the TCR CDR3, the HTBI primer set was used. From the multiplex PCR reads, TCRdb called clonotypes with MiXCR, one entry per CDR3 protein. Of hundreds of thousands of distinct CDR3 sequences listed, roughly 15% were seen once; the top ten hold roughly 10%. What was sequenced was blood. The receptors shown here come from a woman younger than 35 with Graves' hyperthyroidism.

J is TRBJ2-4 and V is TRBV14; D is unresolved. The CDR3 extends over 14 amino acids. CDR1 SGHDN and CDR2 FVKESK come from the germline V gene. V was pared by 4 bases and J by 4 bases, with 11 bases between. The CDR3 loop is CASSRHGGKNIQYF. In DNA, the CDR3 is TGTGCCAGCAGCCGACACGGCGGAAAAAACATTCAGTACTTC.

The genes are TRBV29-1 and TRBJ1-4, with D maybe TRBD1 (5 bases). Germline lookup yields CDR1 SQVTM and CDR2 ANQGSEA. The CDR3 sequence is 12 residues long. V lost 7 bases and J lost 3, with 9 bases in between. CDR3 loop: CSAQAANEKLFF. CDR3 coding DNA: TGCAGCGCACAGGCTGCTAATGAAAAACTGTTTTTT.

The chain combines TRBV5-5 with TRBJ1-5; D not resolved. This CDR3 is built from 14 residues. The ends were cut back, 0 bases at V and 3 bases at J, with 7 bases in the middle. The germline gives CDR1 SGHKS, CDR2 YYEKEE (reference sequence). As DNA, the CDR3 is TGTGCCAGCAGCTTGGTTCCAGCCAATCAGCCCCAGCATTTT. It codes for CASSLVPANQPQHF.

This clonotype has a handful of counts. The chain couples TRBV6-1 to TRBJ2-2; D unresolved. Trimming removed 5 bases at V and 7 bases at J, with 11 bases between. The length of the CDR3 is 13 residues. Germline lookup yields CDR1 MNHNS and CDR2 SASEGT. The CDR3 DNA reads as TGTGCCAGCAGTAATGACTTATACGGGGAGCTGTTTTTT. Its translation: CASSNDLYGELFF.

This clonotype showed up many times. The gene calls are TRBV6-6 and TRBJ2-7, with D tentatively TRBD1 (5 bases). Per the germline V gene, CDR1 is MNHNY and CDR2 is SVGAGI (reference sequence). This CDR3 comprises 17 residues. V shed 0 bases and J shed 4 bases, with 19 bases lying between them. The DNA of the CDR3 is TGTGCCAGCAGTTACTCGAATCCCCGGACAAGTCCGTACGAGCAGTACTTC. Its translation is CASSYSNPRTSPYEQYF.

This clonotype was seen ten or more times. The V and J genes are TRBV20-1 and TRBJ1-1, with D perhaps matching TRBD1 (5 bases). V lost 1 base and J 8 bases, leaving 14 bases between the germline ends. CDR1 and CDR2 (germline): DFQATT, SNEGSKA (reference sequence). The length of the CDR3 is 13 residues. The CDR3 DNA follows: TGCAGTGCTAGAGCTTCAGGGTCCTACGAAGCTTTCTTT. Translated: CSARASGSYEAFF.

The J gene is TRBJ2-7, the V gene TRBV7-3; TRBD2 agrees at 11 bases. Germline-derived CDR1 and CDR2 are SGHTA and FQGTGA. V was clipped by 8 bases and J by 3 bases; unmatched bases: 3. The CDR3 extends over 13 amino acids. CDR3: CASPGLADYEQYF. The CDR3 DNA sequence: TGTGCCAGCCCGGGACTAGCGGACTACGAGCAGTACTTC.

V is TRBV7-2 and J is TRBJ2-5; 7 bases map to TRBD1. The V segment lost 5 bases and the J segment 5 bases; nucleotides outside the gene matches: 20. The CDR3 consists of 18 residues. The germline V gene has CDR1 SGHTA and CDR2 FQGNSA. The CDR3 DNA is TGTGCCAGCAGCCAAACAAGGTCGGACAGGTCCTTGTGGGAGACCCAGTACTTC. Its translation: CASSQTRSDRSLWETQYF.